The 25 T cell receptor beta chains presented below share a single source sample, sequenced in a study of T cells in Graves' hyperthyroidism and ophthalmopathy. From RNA transcripts, TCR beta CDR3 regions were amplified. The HTBI primer set served for first-round RT-PCR of the TCR CDR3. TCRdb re-called the multiplex PCR reads through MiXCR, storing one row per CDR3 protein. Of roughly 500,000 distinct CDR3 sequences listed, less than 25% are singletons. The sequenced sample was blood. These receptors all stem from a woman in her 70s with Graves' ophthalmopathy.

There are a few counts of this clonotype. The rearrangement links TRBV6-2 or TRBV6-3 to TRBJ2-3; 7 bases are shared with TRBD2. CDR3 length: 18 amino acids. Trimming cost V 4 bases and J 0 bases; bases outside gene matches: 13. Germline CDR1 MNHEY, CDR2 SVGEGT. CDR3 bases: TGTGCCAGCAGTTCCGCCGGAGAGCGGGGACTAAGCACAGATACGCAGTATTTT. Protein product: CASSSAGERGLSTDTQYF.

The chain carries TRBV7-8 and TRBJ1-1; D not resolved. Germline V gene lookup returns CDR1 SGHVS and CDR2 FQNEAQ. The CDR3 is made up of 15 amino acids. V was shortened by 4 bases and J by 0 bases, with 12 bases between the two germline ends. CDR3 protein: CASSSRGGMNTEAFF. CDR3 in DNA: TGTGCCAGCAGCTCTCGAGGAGGTATGAACACTGAAGCTTTCTTT.

The chain uses TRBV27 and TRBJ2-1; D possibly uses TRBD1 or TRBD2 (5 bases each). Between the trimmed V and J ends, which lost 5 bases and 9 bases, there was a span of 14 bases. CDR3 length equals 13 residues. Germline-derived CDR1 and CDR2 are MNHEY and SMNVEV (reference sequence). As DNA, the CDR3 is TGTGCCAGCAGTAATAGCGCTAGGGGTGAGCAGTTCTTC. It translates to CASSNSARGEQFF.

This clonotype was detected many times. The rearrangement joins TRBV20-1 to TRBJ2-3, with 12 nucleotides matching TRBD2. The length of the CDR3 is 15 residues. Unmatched junction bases numbered 6, after V lost 5 bases and J lost 3 bases. Germline V gene lookup returns CDR1 DFQATT and CDR2 SNEGSKA (reference sequence). The DNA of the CDR3 is TGCAGTGCTCAAGGACTAGCGGGGAGGACAGATACGCAGTATTTT. It yields the protein CSAQGLAGRTDTQYF.

The V gene is TRBV3-1, the J gene TRBJ2-1, with D hard to call. V was clipped by 2 bases and J by 6 bases, with 2 bases between them. Per germline, CDR1 LGHDT and CDR2 YNNKEL (reference sequence). The CDR3 sequence is 11 residues long. The CDR3 nucleotides are TGTGCCAGCAGCCAATTCAATGAGCAGTTCTTC. This translates into CASSQFNEQFF.

A few counts support this clonotype. The chain has TRBV27 and TRBJ2-3, with D hard to call. The V gene lost 9 bases and the J gene lost 0 bases, with 13 bases spanning the gap. Germline CDR1 MNHEY, CDR2 SMNVEV (reference sequence). The CDR3 length is 14 residues. CDR3: CARDGPTSTDTQYF. CDR3 in DNA: TGTGCCAGGGATGGCCCCACTAGCACAGATACGCAGTATTTT.

The CDR3: CAWSRVRDLREQYF. CDR3 in DNA: TGTGCCTGGAGCAGGGTTCGGGACTTACGAGAGCAGTACTTC. The rearrangement uses TRBV30 and TRBJ2-7; D may be TRBD2 (6 bases). This CDR3 region has 14 residues. Between the trimmed V and J ends, which lost 3 bases and 7 bases, there was a span of 19 bases. CDR1 is GTSNPN and CDR2 is SVGIG in the germline V gene (reference sequence). Filled out from reference TRBV30 and TRBJ2-7, the complete variable domain reads SQTIHQWPATLVQPVGSPLSLECTVEGTSNPNLYWYRQAAGRGLQLLFYSVGIGQISSEVPQNLSASRPQDRQFILSSKKLLLSDSGFYLCAWSRVRDLREQYFGPGTRLTVT.

In this sample, this clonotype turned up a few times. The chain recombines TRBV7-2 with TRBJ1-1, with 8 bases identical to TRBD1. Germline assignment: CDR1 SGHTA and CDR2 FQGNSA. Germline trimming cut 5 bases from V and 0 bases from J; bases unmatched to any gene: 8. This CDR3 spans 16 amino acids. CDR3 coding DNA: TGTGCCAGCAGCCTGACAGGGGCCCGCGTGAACACTGAAGCTTTCTTT. Translation gives CASSLTGARVNTEAFF.

This clonotype has only one observation. This chain uses TRBV27 with TRBJ2-5; D is uncertain. The CDR3 runs 11 residues. Germline assignment: CDR1 MNHEY and CDR2 SMNVEV (reference sequence). Trimming stripped 9 bases from V and 4 bases from J, with 9 bases between. Written as DNA, the CDR3 is TGTGCCAGTTGGAGAGGAGAGACCCAGTACTTC. This encodes CASWRGETQYF.

This clonotype was seen more than once but under ten times. The rearrangement uses TRBV29-1 and TRBJ2-7, with 13 bases matching TRBD2. There are 15 residues in the CDR3. The V gene end was trimmed by 3 bases and the J gene end by 3 bases; junction bases not matched to a gene: 5. Germline lookup yields CDR1 SQVTM and CDR2 ANQGSEA. The CDR3 is CSVEAGLAGVYEQYF. The CDR3 DNA is TGCAGCGTTGAGGCCGGACTAGCGGGAGTCTACGAGCAGTACTTC.

This clonotype appeared a few times. This chain joins TRBV6-1 and TRBJ2-5; D is unclear. This CDR3 has 13 residues. The V and J ends lost 5 bases and 1 base respectively, with 8 bases between them. CDR1 and CDR2 from the germline V gene are MNHNS and SASEGT. The DNA for the CDR3 is TGTGCCAGCAGTTGGGCAGGCCAAGAGACCCAGTACTTC. Its translation: CASSWAGQETQYF.

The table lists this clonotype with a few counts. The V and J genes are TRBV11-2 and TRBJ2-5, with a weak D call TRBD2 (7 bases). V lost 5 bases and J lost 5, with 15 bases in between. This CDR3 comprises 14 residues. Germline assignment: CDR1 SGHAT and CDR2 FQNNGV. The CDR3 bases are TGTGCCAGCAGCCAACAGGGAGGGATTGAGACCCAGTACTTC. It is translated as CASSQQGGIETQYF.

This clonotype was picked up a small number of times. The rearrangement uses TRBV6-2 or TRBV6-3 and TRBJ1-5, with D perhaps matching TRBD1 (5 bases). V was cut by 8 bases and J by 0 bases, with 11 bases left in between. CDR3 length: 14 amino acids. Germline V lookup: CDR1 MNHEY, CDR2 SVGEGT. The CDR3 nucleotides are TGTGCCAGCGGGGCGACTTTTAGCAATCAGCCCCAGCATTTT. As protein: CASGATFSNQPQHF.

There are a few counts of this clonotype. The genes are TRBV9 and TRBJ2-1; D may be TRBD1 (5 bases). Germline-derived CDR1 and CDR2 are SGDLS and YYNGEE. V lost 3 bases, J lost 2 bases, and 12 bases lay in between. The CDR3 length is 15 residues. CDR3 loop: CASSAQGRAYNEQFF. The CDR3 nucleotides read TGTGCCAGCAGCGCGCAGGGAAGGGCCTACAATGAGCAGTTCTTC.

This clonotype was counted a few times. The chain has TRBV6-1 and TRBJ2-6, with D possibly being TRBD2 (7 bases). Trimming pared 7 bases from V and 1 base from J, leaving 14 bases between. The germline V gene has CDR1 MNHNS and CDR2 SASEGT. The CDR3 length is 16 residues. In nucleotides, the CDR3 is TGTGCCAGCAAAGGACGGGGGGCATCTGGGGCCAACGTCCTGACTTTC. Translation gives CASKGRGASGANVLTF.

The genes are TRBV15 and TRBJ1-5; D remains ambiguous. This CDR3 has 19 residues. Germline V gives CDR1 LNHNV, CDR2 YYDKDF (reference sequence). Trimming took 1 base from V and 1 from J, leaving 20 bases between them. The CDR3 loop is CATSRVSGSAYSSNQPQHF. CDR3 sequence (DNA): TGTGCCACCAGCAGAGTGTCTGGGTCTGCGTATTCGAGCAATCAGCCCCAGCATTTT.

In this sample, this clonotype turned up many times. CDR3 DNA sequence: TGTGCCAGCAGTTTACCTCGGGAGGCGGGAGTCCTCTACAATGAGCAGTTCTTC. Translation gives CASSLPREAGVLYNEQFF. The chain joins TRBV28 to TRBJ2-1, with TRBD2 matching over 7 bases. Per germline, CDR1 MDHEN and CDR2 SYDVKM. Trimming at V came to 2 bases and at J to 3 bases, leaving 13 bases not matched to a gene. The CDR3 totals 18 residues.

This clonotype showed up many times. The rearrangement links TRBV5-1 to TRBJ1-1; no clear D. This CDR3 region has 15 residues. The germline gives CDR1 SGHRS, CDR2 YFSETQ. V was trimmed by 4 bases and J by 0 bases, leaving 13 bases between them. The CDR3 DNA reads as TGCGCCAGCAGCGACCCCTCTACCATGAACACTGAAGCTTTCTTT. It encodes CASSDPSTMNTEAFF. The full variable domain, in which reference TRBV5-1 and TRBJ1-1 provide the parts outside the CDR3, is KAGVTQTPRYLIKTRGQQVTLSCSPISGHRSVSWYQQTPGQGLQFLFEYFSETQRNKGNFPGRFSGRQFSNSRSEMNVSTLELGDSALYLCASSDPSTMNTEAFFGQGTRLTVV.

The chain recombines TRBV6-2 or TRBV6-3 with TRBJ1-2; D ambiguous. Trimming shortened V by 9 bases and J by 8 bases, and 13 bases separated the two germline ends. The germline V gene has CDR1 MNHEY and CDR2 SVGEGT. This CDR3 comprises 11 residues. In DNA form, the CDR3 reads TGTGCCAGTTCAAATATCTCGGGCTACACCTTC. This codes for CASSNISGYTF.

The V and J genes are TRBV5-1 and TRBJ1-1, with D unclear. The V and J ends lost 4 bases and 3 bases respectively, with 4 bases between them. The CDR3 length is 11 residues. Germline-derived CDR1 and CDR2 are SGHRS and YFSETQ. CDR3 bases: TGCGCCAGCAGCATGGACACTGAAGCTTTCTTT. Its translation is CASSMDTEAFF.

The gene calls are TRBV30 and TRBJ1-1; perhaps TRBD1 as D (5 bases). V was cut by 0 bases and J by 3 bases, with 14 bases left in between. The CDR3 length is 15 residues. Looked up from germline, CDR1 is GTSNPN and CDR2 is SVGIG (reference sequence). The CDR3 nucleotides read TGTGCCTGGAGTGTAATAAGGGGTTTGTACACTGAAGCTTTCTTT. Translating gives CAWSVIRGLYTEAFF.

This clonotype appeared a few times. The V and J genes are TRBV6-1 and TRBJ1-5; D unresolved. CDR1 MNHNS and CDR2 SASEGT come from the germline V gene. The CDR3 has 15 residues. Trimming cost V 2 bases and J 0 bases, with 8 bases left between them. CDR3 region: CASSEMWNSNQPQHF. DNA of the CDR3: TGTGCCAGCAGTGAAATGTGGAATAGCAATCAGCCCCAGCATTTT.

In its sample, this clonotype was seen a few times. The chain is built from TRBV28 and TRBJ1-2, with 8 bases that match TRBD1. CDR3 size: 15 residues. Germline CDR1 MDHEN, CDR2 SYDVKM. V was pared by 3 bases and J by 5 bases, with 8 bases of the junction left unmatched. The CDR3 sequence is CASSLGTGVQYGYTF. The CDR3 DNA sequence: TGTGCCAGCAGTTTGGGGACAGGCGTTCAGTATGGCTACACCTTC.

This clonotype has just a few counts. The chain links TRBV5-1 to TRBJ2-2; D possibly corresponds to TRBD1 (5 bases). Germline loops: CDR1 SGHRS, CDR2 YFSETQ. V dropped 5 bases and J dropped 3 bases, with 8 bases sitting between them. CDR3 length: 13 residues. CDR3 DNA: TGCGCCAGCAGGGACACCTACACCGGGGAGCTGTTTTTT. Its protein product is CASRDTYTGELFF.

At least ten counts were recorded for this clonotype. In nucleotides, the CDR3 is TGTGCCAGCAGGCAGTCGAACACCGGGGAGCTGTTTTTT. Translated, it gives CASRQSNTGELFF. This sequence joins TRBV28 and TRBJ2-2; no clear D gene. Germline CDR1 reads MDHEN; CDR2 reads SYDVKM. The V end was cut by 6 bases, the J end by 0 bases, with 5 bases between. This CDR3 has 13 residues.